Listed below are T cell receptor beta chains from one sample, sequenced in a study of blood T cell repertoires in COVID-19. Method: immunoSEQ multiplex PCR; TCRdb's copy keeps in-frame clones and lacks some. The repertoire holds over 150,000 clones, with 70% to 90% as singletons. The sequencing sample was made of peripheral blood. The receptors shown here come from a man younger than 45 with acute or convalescent COVID-19. CDR3s include the opening cysteine and the closing phenylalanine or tryptophan. D genes are given only for firm matches. Some rows have no size entry. The others give once, few or many, or a class for an expanded clone.

D gene	clone size	V gene	J gene	CDR3 protein	CDR3 DNA
.	.	TRBV28	TRBJ1-2	CASSSLRGGYTF	TGTGCCAGCAGTTCTCTTAGGGGGGGCTACACCTTC
TRBD2	.	TRBV30	TRBJ2-1	CAGLREGQFF	TGTGCCGGCCTGAGGGAGGGCCAGTTCTTC
.	.	TRBV11-3	TRBJ2-5	CASSFGLETQYF	TGTGCCAGCAGCTTTGGACTGGAGACCCAGTACTTC
TRBD1	.	TRBV9	TRBJ2-1	CASSPQTGFHEQFF	TGTGCCAGCAGCCCCCAGACAGGGTTCCATGAGCAGTTCTTC
TRBD2	.	TRBV28	TRBJ2-7	CATLGGGVDLYEQYF	TGTGCCACCTTGGGGGGGGGAGTAGATCTGTACGAGCAGTACTTC
.	.	TRBV30	TRBJ2-3	CACPLGGALDTQYF	TGTGCCTGCCCGTTGGGGGGGGCGCTAGATACGCAGTATTTT
TRBD2	.	TRBV5-5	TRBJ2-2	CASTRDYPENTGELFF	TGTGCCAGCACCCGGGACTACCCCGAGAACACCGGGGAGCTGTTTTTT
.	few	TRBV28	TRBJ1-2	CASFSSWTPKNYGYTF	TGTGCCAGCTTTAGTTCTTGGACACCAAAAAACTATGGCTACACCTTC
TRBD1	.	TRBV28	TRBJ2-7	CASSLGTGAYEQYF	TGTGCCAGCAGTTTAGGGACAGGAGCCTACGAGCAGTACTTC
TRBD1	.	TRBV6-5	TRBJ2-7	CASSSTGTGGYEQYF	TGTGCCAGCAGTTCTACCGGGACAGGAGGGTACGAGCAGTACTTC
.	.	TRBV6-1	TRBJ2-7	CASSDHRRARKAEQYF	TGTGCCAGCAGTGACCATCGGAGGGCCCGGAAGGCCGAGCAGTACTTC
.	few	TRBV7-9	TRBJ1-6	CASSPRDINSPLHF	TGTGCCAGCAGCCCCCGGGACATCAATTCACCCCTCCACTTT
TRBD1	.	TRBV5-4	TRBJ2-7	CASSAHPGQDYEQYF	TGTGCCAGCAGCGCCCACCCGGGACAGGACTACGAGCAGTACTTC
TRBD2	.	TRBV7-8	TRBJ2-7	CASSLVGTSFHEQYF	TGTGCCAGCAGCTTAGTTGGGACTAGTTTCCACGAGCAGTACTTC
TRBD1	.	TRBV3-1/TRBV3-2	TRBJ1-6	CASSQSGQRDNSPLHF	TGTGCCAGCAGCCAATCGGGACAGCGGGATAATTCACCCCTCCACTTT
.	.	TRBV1	TRBJ2-1	CTSGGNEQFF	TGCACCAGCGGGGGGAATGAGCAGTTCTTC
TRBD2	.	TRBV6-5	TRBJ2-1	CASSIGGRGFNEQFF	TGTGCCAGCAGTATCGGGGGGAGGGGTTTCAATGAGCAGTTCTTC
.	.	TRBV9	TRBJ2-3	CASSIQTGSTDTQYF	TGTGCCAGCAGCATCCAGACGGGTAGCACAGATACGCAGTATTTT
.	.	TRBV28	TRBJ1-4	CASRLGAGGEEKLFF	TGTGCCAGCAGACTCGGGGCGGGGGGAGAAGAAAAACTGTTTTTT
.	.	TRBV4-1	TRBJ1-5	CASSQVGRGRNQPQHF	TGCGCCAGCAGCCAAGTCGGGCGGGGAAGAAATCAGCCCCAGCATTTT
.	.	TRBV5-1	TRBJ2-7	CASTLRSQGQNYEQYF	TGCGCCAGCACCCTACGATCACAGGGCCAAAACTACGAGCAGTACTTC
.	few	TRBV18	TRBJ1-1	CASSPSAGEAFF	TGTGCCAGCTCACCGTCTGCAGGAGAAGCTTTCTTT
TRBD1	.	TRBV29-1	TRBJ1-2	CSVDQGQGGYGYTF	TGCAGCGTTGACCAAGGACAGGGCGGCTATGGCTACACCTTC
TRBD2	.	TRBV4-1	TRBJ2-3	CASSPPGRGGMPDTQYF	TGCGCCAGCAGCCCCCCGGGTCGGGGGGGGATGCCAGATACGCAGTATTTT
.	.	TRBV6-1	TRBJ2-5	CASSEGSSQTQYF	TGTGCCAGCAGTGAAGGGAGTAGCCAGACCCAGTACTTC
TRBD1	.	TRBV15	TRBJ1-5	CATSRTQGAVSYQPQHF	TGTGCCACCAGCAGGACCCAGGGGGCGGTAAGTTATCAGCCCCAGCATTTT
.	.	TRBV4-2	TRBJ2-3	CASSRNILKRFTDTQYF	TGTGCCAGCAGCCGCAACATATTGAAGAGGTTCACAGATACGCAGTATTTT
.	.	TRBV20-1	TRBJ2-3	CSASTRATQYF	TGCAGTGCTAGCACTAGGGCTACGCAGTATTTT
.	.	TRBV19	TRBJ2-1	CATRRKVGFVEQFF	TGTGCCACCCGCAGGAAGGTTGGTTTCGTTGAGCAGTTCTTC
.	.	TRBV15	TRBJ2-1	CATSMPGFTQNEQFF	TGTGCCACCAGCATGCCGGGATTTACCCAAAATGAGCAGTTCTTC
.	few	TRBV30	TRBJ1-6	CAWSPHDNSGNSPLHF	TGTGCCTGGAGTCCCCATGACAACTCTGGCAATTCACCCCTCCACTTT
TRBD2	.	TRBV12-3/TRBV12-4	TRBJ2-7	CASSLPSGRRDF	TGTGCCAGCAGTTTACCTAGCGGGAGGAGGGACTTC
.	.	TRBV24-1	TRBJ1-2	CATSDRTVNYGYTF	TGTGCCACCAGTGACCGGACAGTAAACTATGGCTACACCTTC
.	.	TRBV5-1	TRBJ1-3	CASSGLSGNTIYF	TGCGCCAGCAGCGGACTCTCTGGAAACACCATATATTTT
TRBD1	.	TRBV7-6	TRBJ2-1	CATSPGQGINEQFF	TGTGCCACTTCTCCGGGACAGGGGATCAATGAGCAGTTCTTC
.	.	TRBV6-5	TRBJ1-1	CASSHSSRGTNTEAFF	TGTGCCAGCAGTCACTCCTCAAGGGGCACGAACACTGAAGCTTTCTTT
.	.	TRBV19	TRBJ1-1	CASSTPTGKGDTEAFF	TGTGCCAGTAGTACCCCTACAGGGAAGGGAGACACTGAAGCTTTCTTT
TRBD2	.	TRBV5-5	TRBJ2-2	CASSSTLAGVRTGELFF	TGTGCCAGCAGCTCCACCCTAGCGGGAGTTCGGACCGGGGAGCTGTTTTTT
.	.	TRBV3-1/TRBV3-2	TRBJ2-3	CASSPWGPGADTQYF	TGTGCCAGCAGCCCCTGGGGCCCGGGGGCAGATACGCAGTATTTT
.	once	TRBV5-6	TRBJ2-5	CASSYLTSQETQYF	TGTGCCAGCAGCTACCTGACTAGCCAAGAGACCCAGTACTTC
.	.	TRBV27	TRBJ2-7	CATDPDPFPGYEQYF	TGTGCCACCGACCCGGACCCCTTCCCAGGGTACGAGCAGTACTTC